A selection of T cell receptor beta chains follows, all from one sample in a study of human T cells and chemical hapten exposure. TCRdb passed the RACE reads through MiXCR, listing each CDR3 protein once. Of tens of thousands of distinct CDR3 sequences in the sample, less than 8% were seen once. The sequenced material came from whole blood. The receptors were sampled from a human donor in good health. Some clones in this sample may be carry-over from other donors' samples. CDR3s include the opening cysteine and the closing phenylalanine or tryptophan. Each record gives: V gene, J gene, D gene, clone size, CDR3 DNA, CDR3 protein. A D gene is named only where the DNA matches it firmly. Size values are once, few and many counts, or a class for expanded clones, and some rows have none.

TRBV20-1	TRBJ2-1	NA	few	TGCAGTGCTAGAGAGAGTTACAATGAGCAGTTCTTC	CSARESYNEQFF
TRBV5-5	TRBJ2-5	TRBD2	NA	TGTGCCAGCAGCTGGGGGGGGCGGACTAGCAATCAAGAGACCCAGTACTTC	CASSWGGRTSNQETQYF
TRBV29-1	TRBJ1-4	NA	many	TGCAGCGTTGGGGACCCCAATGAAAAACTGTTTTTT	CSVGDPNEKLFF
TRBV20-1	TRBJ2-1	TRBD2	many	TGCAGTGCTCTGCGGGGGGGATACAATGAGCAGTTCTTC	CSALRGGYNEQFF
TRBV28	TRBJ1-1	TRBD1	NA	TGTGCCAGCAGTTTTGTTCTCTCGGGTGGCTCCGGGACAGAGAACACTGAAGCTTTCTTT	CASSFVLSGGSGTENTEAFF
TRBV12-3/TRBV12-4	TRBJ1-1	NA	few	TGTGCCAGCAGCGGATTACAGGGTTTAGCTTTCTTT	CASSGLQGLAFF
TRBV6-5	TRBJ2-1	TRBD2	NA	TGTGCCAGCAGTCCCTCTAGCGGGGGGGCCCCCCGGTGGCGTAATGAGCAGTTCTTC	CASSPSSGGAPRWRNEQFF
TRBV30	TRBJ2-1	NA	NA	TGTGCCTGGAGCGCGGGGCAGGGGGGTCACAATGAGCAGTTCTTC	CAWSAGQGGHNEQFF
TRBV30	TRBJ1-1	NA	many	TGTGCCTGGAGTGTTGACGGACGAACTGAAGCTTTCTTT	CAWSVDGRTEAFF
TRBV29-1	TRBJ2-7	NA	few	TGCAGCGCCCGGGTGGGCACCTACGAGCAGTACTTC	CSARVGTYEQYF
TRBV20-1	TRBJ1-3	NA	many	TGCAGTGCCCAGCCCTCTGGAAACACCATATATTTT	CSAQPSGNTIYF
TRBV7-2	TRBJ2-3	TRBD2	NA	TGTGCCAGCCAGAATAGGGGCACTAGCGGGTCTGATACGCAGTATTTT	CASQNRGTSGSDTQYF
TRBV6-5	TRBJ1-1	NA	many	TGTGCCAGCAGTCGGTGGACAGAAGAGAACACTGAAGCTTTCTTT	CASSRWTEENTEAFF
TRBV18	TRBJ2-6	NA	few	TGTGCCAGCTCACCAGGGTCTGGGGCCAACGTCCTGACTTTC	CASSPGSGANVLTF
TRBV12-3/TRBV12-4	TRBJ2-7	TRBD1	NA	TGTGCCAGCAGGCCTCCAGGGGGCTCACGTCCGGCCGTGGATGAGGCTGAGCAGTACTTC	CASRPPGGSRPAVDEAEQYF
TRBV11-2	TRBJ2-1	NA	few	TGTGCCAGCAGCTTAGATCTAAACGGGAGCCCCTACAATGAGCAGTTCTTC	CASSLDLNGSPYNEQFF
TRBV7-6	TRBJ2-5	TRBD2	NA	TGTGCCAGCAGCCCCCGGACTAGTTCGACACAAGAGACCCAGTACTTC	CASSPRTSSTQETQYF
TRBV2	TRBJ1-5	TRBD1	many	TGTGCCAGCAGTGAAGTGGGACAGCTTCAGCCCCAGCATTTT	CASSEVGQLQPQHF
TRBV12-3/TRBV12-4	TRBJ2-3	NA	few	TGTGCCAGCAGTTTAAGGGACTTGGCAGATACGCAGTATTTT	CASSLRDLADTQYF
TRBV24-1	TRBJ2-1	TRBD2	NA	TGTGCCACCAGTGAACCTGGGACTAGCGGGAGGAGCAATGAGCAGTTCTTC	CATSEPGTSGRSNEQFF
TRBV7-9	TRBJ2-5	NA	many	TGTGCCAGCAGCCACAGACGGATATGGGGACAAGAGACCCAGTACTTC	CASSHRRIWGQETQYF
TRBV7-2	TRBJ1-1	NA	few	TGTGCCAGCAGCTTTTTGGGACACCTTGCCCCTGAAGCTTTCTTT	CASSFLGHLAPEAFF
TRBV5-1	TRBJ2-7	TRBD1	many	TGCGCCAGCAGTTCGTCTCCGGGACAGATCTACGAGCAGTACTTC	CASSSSPGQIYEQYF
TRBV28	TRBJ2-7	NA	many	TGTGCCAGCAGTTTTCAAAGTAGGGGAACCTACGAGCAGTACTTC	CASSFQSRGTYEQYF
TRBV10-2	TRBJ1-5	TRBD1	few	TGCGCCAGTGGGACAGGGGATCAGCCCCAGCATTTT	CASGTGDQPQHF
TRBV20-1	TRBJ2-3	TRBD2	few	TGCAGTGCTTTACCGGGACTAGCGGGAGGGAAGAGTACGCAGTATTTT	CSALPGLAGGKSTQYF
TRBV18	TRBJ1-2	TRBD1	NA	TGTGCCAGCTCAGCAAGCACAGGGGACCAAAACTATGGCTACACCTTC	CASSASTGDQNYGYTF
TRBV27	TRBJ2-7	NA	many	TGTGCCAGCAGTTTGAGACCAGCCTACGAGCAGTACTTC	CASSLRPAYEQYF
TRBV4-1	TRBJ2-1	TRBD1	many	TGCGCCAGCAGCCCAGGGACAGGGGCCTCCTACAATGAGCAGTTCTTC	CASSPGTGASYNEQFF
TRBV29-1	TRBJ1-1	NA	many	TGCAGCGTCAAACCCCGGGGGCTGAAGGCTGAAGCTTTCTTT	CSVKPRGLKAEAFF
TRBV20-1	TRBJ1-5	NA	many	TGCAGTGCTAGGGATTTGAATCAGCCCCAGCATTTT	CSARDLNQPQHF
TRBV29-1	TRBJ2-3	NA	few	TGCAGCACGGGCCCCAACGGGGGTACTAGCACAGATACGCAGTATTTT	CSTGPNGGTSTDTQYF
TRBV20-1	TRBJ2-1	NA	many	TGCAGTGCTAGAGATTATAGGTGGGATGAGCAGTTCTTC	CSARDYRWDEQFF
TRBV28	TRBJ1-3	NA	many	TGTGCCAGCAGTTTATTGGGTAGCTCTGGAAACACCATATATTTT	CASSLLGSSGNTIYF
TRBV10-3	TRBJ2-1	TRBD2	NA	TGTGCCATCAGTGAAGGTAGTCTAGCGGGAAACAATGAGCGGTTCTTC	CAISEGSLAGNNERFF
TRBV25-1	TRBJ1-6	NA	NA	TGTGCCAGCAGTGACCAGCGAAGCTGTAATTCACCCCTCCACTTT	CASSDQRSCNSPLHF
TRBV2	TRBJ1-1	NA	many	TGTGCCAGCAGTGGGGGGTCCCTGGACCGAGTGAATGAAGCTTTCTTT	CASSGGSLDRVNEAFF
TRBV6-6	TRBJ1-5	NA	many	TGTGCCAGCAGTTACTCGTACAGGGGCAATCAGCCCCAGCATTTT	CASSYSYRGNQPQHF
TRBV30	TRBJ1-3	NA	NA	TGTGCCTGGAGTGTAGCGTTGCGGGACACCATATATTTT	CAWSVALRDTIYF
TRBV28	TRBJ1-2	TRBD1	many	TGTGCCAGCAGTTTTCGGACAGGTGTTAACTATGGCTACACCTTC	CASSFRTGVNYGYTF
TRBV11-2	TRBJ2-4	NA	NA	TGTGCCAGCATTCACCTCTTGGCAAACATTCAGTACTTC	CASIHLLANIQYF
TRBV12-3/TRBV12-4	TRBJ1-1	NA	few	TGTGCCAGCCGCCTGCTTGAGGGAGGGATGAACACTGAAGCTTTCTTT	CASRLLEGGMNTEAFF
TRBV6-5	TRBJ2-3	TRBD2	NA	TGTGCCAGCAGTCGTAGCGGGGGGGGACCAGATACGCAGTATTTT	CASSRSGGGPDTQYF
TRBV3-1	TRBJ2-2	NA	many	TGTGCCAGCAGCCAAGGGGACACCGGGGAGCTGTTTTTT	CASSQGDTGELFF
TRBV4-1	TRBJ1-2	NA	many	TGCGCCAGCAGCCAAATCAGCTTAGAAGCTCTCAACTATGGCTACACCTTC	CASSQISLEALNYGYTF
TRBV28	TRBJ1-3	NA	few	TGTGCCAGCAGTTTAGTCGCAGAGACCTACTCTGGAAACACCATATATTTT	CASSLVAETYSGNTIYF
TRBV6-1	TRBJ1-1	NA	NA	TGTGCCAGCATCAGGAGCACCTGGAACACTGAAGCTTTCTTT	CASIRSTWNTEAFF
TRBV5-6	TRBJ1-1	NA	many	TGTGCCAGCAGCTCCTTCCGGGCGGACGAAGCTTTCTTT	CASSSFRADEAFF
TRBV7-7	TRBJ2-7	TRBD2	many	TGTGCTAGCAGCCCCCATCCTAGCGGGAGCTACGAGCAGTACTTC	CASSPHPSGSYEQYF
TRBV7-2	TRBJ1-3	NA	NA	TGTGCCAGCAGCTTCGGCAGTACCTACTCTGGAAACACCATATATTTT	CASSFGSTYSGNTIYF
TRBV7-9	TRBJ2-2	TRBD1	NA	TGTGCCAGCAGCTTAGCCCCCCGGACAGGCTCCGGGGAGCTGTTTTTT	CASSLAPRTGSGELFF
TRBV11-2	TRBJ2-6	NA	many	TGTGCCAGCAGCTTAGAGGGAAATAGGTTCTCTGGGGCCAACGTCCTGACTTTC	CASSLEGNRFSGANVLTF